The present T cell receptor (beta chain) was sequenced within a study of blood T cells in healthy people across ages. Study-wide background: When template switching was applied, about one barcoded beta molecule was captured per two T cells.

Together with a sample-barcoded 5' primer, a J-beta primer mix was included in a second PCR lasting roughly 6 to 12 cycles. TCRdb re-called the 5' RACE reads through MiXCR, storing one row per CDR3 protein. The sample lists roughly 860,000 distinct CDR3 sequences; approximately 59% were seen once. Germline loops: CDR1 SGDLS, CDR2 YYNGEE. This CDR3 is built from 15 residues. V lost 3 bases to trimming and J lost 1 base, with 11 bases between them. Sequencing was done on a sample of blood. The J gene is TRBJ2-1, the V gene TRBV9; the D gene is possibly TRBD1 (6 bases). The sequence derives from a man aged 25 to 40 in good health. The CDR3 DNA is TGTGCCAGCAGCGGCCCAGGGGAATCCTACAATGAGCAGTTCTTC. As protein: CASSGPGESYNEQFF.